Presented here are 2 T cell receptor beta chains from one specimen sequenced in a study of technical replicates of blood from a few donors. Method: immunoSEQ multiplex PCR; TCRdb's copy keeps in-frame clones and lacks some. The sample holds about 82,000 clones, just under 95% seen once. Sequencing used T cells isolated from PBMCs. The receptor set was obtained from a human donor in good health.

This clone appeared a single time. An end of the junction differs from the germline gene, which may be a read error. The chain is built from TRBV7-7 and TRBJ2-5; D might be TRBD2 (5 bases). Per the germline V gene, CDR1 is SSHAT and CDR2 is FNYEAQ (reference sequence). The CDR3 is made up of 14 amino acids. The CDR3 here is CASSSAGGQETQYF. Written as DNA, the CDR3 is TGTGCTAGCAGCTCGGCGGGCGGCCAAGAGACCCAGTACTTC.

This clone appeared once. The chain combines TRBV7-2 with TRBJ1-5; D unclear. Per germline, CDR1 SGHTA and CDR2 FQGNSA. Trimming stripped 1 base from V and 0 bases from J, with 10 bases between. This CDR3 contains 16 residues. The CDR3 bases are TGTGCCAGCAGCTTAGTGACGGGAATTAGCAATCAGCCCCAGCATTTT. It encodes CASSLVTGISNQPQHF.